This entry concerns a single TCR beta chain. Its antigen is unidentified. Trimming pared 2 bases from V and 10 bases from J, leaving 15 bases between. CDR3 length equals 14 residues. Germline V gene sequence: CDR1 SGHAT, CDR2 FQNNGV. This sample was taken from a study of shared clonotypes between healthy human individuals. Findings and limits, study-wide: Only blood samples were collected, and tissue repertoires likely differ. All-four-donor shared clonotypes had higher generation probabilities than non-shared clonotypes did.

Positively selected for CCR7, the CD45RO-negative cells used as naive CD8 cells excluded terminally differentiated effector memory CD45RA+ cells. Sequenced by immunoSEQ multiplex PCR; TCRdb stores in-frame clones only, minus some. Of around 2,000,000 clones listed, about 95% are singletons. Sequencing input: naive CD8+ T cells sorted from blood. This receptor was identified in a man younger than 35 in good health. This chain connects TRBV11-2 to TRBJ2-1; D not certain. DNA for the CDR3: TGTGCCAGCAGCTTAAGTAATTGGGTGGGCGAGCAGTTCTTC. Amino acid sequence: CASSLSNWVGEQFF.